This T cell receptor (beta chain) was obtained from a study of shared clonotypes between healthy human individuals. The overall study: The people who gave samples were a couple of women and three men aged 18 to 49.

The CDR3 extends over 14 amino acids. Germline lookup yields CDR1 SQVTM and CDR2 ANQGSEA. Trimming left V 4 bases short and J 2 bases short, with 13 bases between. Assay: immunoSEQ multiplex PCR; the TCRdb copy retains only in-frame clones and omits some. The sample holds 550,000 to 750,000 clones, about 90% seen once. The naive CD8 subset, CD45RO-negative cells positively selected for CCR7, excluded terminally differentiated effector memory CD45RA+ cells. All of the donors resided in Nashville, Tennessee, and each was a Caucasian adult. Overall study results and limits: There were few donors, and this limited the genetic and exposure-history diversity represented. Researchers found naive subsets generally carried larger estimated richness than memory subsets.

As concerns this clone: Its antigen is unknown.

Sequencing input: naive CD8+ T cells sorted from blood. The TCR was taken from a young man in good health. The chain employs TRBV29-1 and TRBJ2-3, with D perhaps matching TRBD1 (6 bases). The CDR3 loop reads CSVVGRGPTDTQYF. The CDR3 coding sequence is TGCAGCGTTGTGGGCAGGGGACCCACAGATACGCAGTATTTT.